This T cell receptor (beta chain) stems from a study of early T cells in non-severe SARS-CoV-2 infection. The wider study: With bulk RNA from unsorted whole blood as input, sequencing yielded unpaired chains.

TCRdb re-analysed the 5' RACE reads in MiXCR, keeping a single row per CDR3 protein. The sample gives about 69,000 distinct CDR3 sequences, roughly 9.5% of which show up once; about 6.1% is in the top ten. The CDR3 extends over 19 amino acids. Germline V gene sequence: CDR1 DFQATT, CDR2 SNEGSKA (reference sequence). The ends lost 3 bases at V and 5 bases at J; junction bases unmatched: 20. This clonotype was found many times. This chain joins TRBV20-1 and TRBJ1-4; 8 bases match TRBD1. Sequenced input: whole blood. The TCR sequence derives from an adult who was a healthcare worker with PCR-confirmed SARS-CoV-2 infection or an uninfected control (not recorded which). The DNA of the CDR3 is TGCAGTGCTAGCCCCGGGACAGGTCTTGTGGGGGTTCCGAATGAAAAACTGTTTTTT. This translates into CSASPGTGLVGVPNEKLFF.